The present entry profiles one T cell receptor beta chain with its context. The source of the sample is a study of blood T cell repertoires in COVID-19. Across the whole study: There were acute and convalescent COVID-19 samples, and they came from the United States, Italy and Spain. T cells, B-cell-depleted T cells, or PBMCs provided the cDNA or gDNA that served as material.

Per the study methods: Amplification with reference gene primers provided the estimates of nucleated cell counts. The assay was immunoSEQ multiplex PCR, and TCRdb's table has in-frame clones only and misses some. V, J and clone size reflect that table, while D and trimming were determined from the DNA. Among fewer than 95,000 clones, under 90% were seen once, and the ten largest hold roughly 13%. The length of the CDR3 is 16 residues. Germline V gene lookup returns CDR1 MNHEY and CDR2 SMNVEV (reference sequence). Germline trimming cut 6 bases from V and 6 bases from J; bases unmatched to any gene: 10.

Sequencing was carried out using peripheral blood. This rearrangement joins TRBV27 to TRBJ1-6, with TRBD1 matching 8 bases. This receptor was identified in a human donor in a cohort sampled during active COVID-19. The CDR3 DNA is TGTGCCAGCAGGCGCCCCAGGGGGCCCATTAATTCACCCCTCCACTTT. Its protein is CASRRPRGPINSPLHF.